Sequencing of this T cell receptor beta chain was carried out in a study of cytomegalovirus exposure and HLA in healthy donors. Only one count was recorded for this clone. Both 60 Vbeta primers and 13 Jbeta primers went into the PCR. Assay used: immunoSEQ multiplex PCR; TCRdb lists only in-frame clones, some missing. The profile shows 100,000 to 150,000 clones, approximately 84% of them singletons. The germline gives CDR1 LNHDA, CDR2 SQIVND (reference sequence). This CDR3 has 15 amino acids. V was pared by 6 bases and J by 8 bases, with 20 bases between. Sequencing input: PBMCs. This sequence was found in a man aged 18 to 30 in good health and CMV-seropositive. The chain combines TRBV19 with TRBJ1-5; no clear D. CDR3 in DNA: TGTGCCAGTAGCCCCTGGACGGGGTTTATTGAGCCCCAGCATTTT. Amino acid sequence: CASSPWTGFIEPQHF.